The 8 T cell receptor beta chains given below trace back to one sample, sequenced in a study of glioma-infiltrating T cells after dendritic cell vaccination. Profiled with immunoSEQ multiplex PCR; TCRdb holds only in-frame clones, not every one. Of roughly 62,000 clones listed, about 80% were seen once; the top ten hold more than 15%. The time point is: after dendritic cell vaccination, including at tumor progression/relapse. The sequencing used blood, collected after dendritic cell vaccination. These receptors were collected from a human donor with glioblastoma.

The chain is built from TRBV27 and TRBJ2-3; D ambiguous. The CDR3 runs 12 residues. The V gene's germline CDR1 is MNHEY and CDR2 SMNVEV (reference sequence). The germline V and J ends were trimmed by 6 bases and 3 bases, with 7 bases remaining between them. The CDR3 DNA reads TGTGCCAGCAGAACTCCTACAGATACGCAGTATTTT. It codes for CASRTPTDTQYF.

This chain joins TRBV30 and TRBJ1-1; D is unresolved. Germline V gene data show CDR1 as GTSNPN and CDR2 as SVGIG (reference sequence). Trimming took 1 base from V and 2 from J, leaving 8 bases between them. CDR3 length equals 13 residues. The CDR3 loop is CAWSGGYNTEAFF. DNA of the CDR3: TGTGCCTGGAGTGGCGGTTACAACACTGAAGCTTTCTTT.

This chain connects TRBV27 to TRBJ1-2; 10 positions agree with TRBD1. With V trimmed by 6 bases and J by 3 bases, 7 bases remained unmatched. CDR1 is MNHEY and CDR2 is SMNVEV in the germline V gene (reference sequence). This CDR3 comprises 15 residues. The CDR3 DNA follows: TGTGCCAGCAGAGATACCGGGACAGGGGACTATGGCTACACCTTC. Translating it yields CASRDTGTGDYGYTF.

CDR3 amino acids: CASSSRQNPYEQYF. The CDR3 coding sequence is TGTGCCAGCAGCTCCCGACAGAACCCCTACGAGCAGTACTTC. The chain couples TRBV13 to TRBJ2-7; D might be TRBD1 (5 bases). CDR1 is PRHDT, CDR2 FYEKMQ, per germline (reference sequence). V gave up 4 bases and J gave up 2 bases, with 12 bases separating them. The CDR3 covers 14 residues.

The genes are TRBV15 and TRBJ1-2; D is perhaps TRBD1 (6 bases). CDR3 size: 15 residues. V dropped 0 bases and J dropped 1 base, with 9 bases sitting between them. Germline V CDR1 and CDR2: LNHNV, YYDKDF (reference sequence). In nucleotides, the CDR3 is TGTGCCACCAGCAGAGAAAAGGACAGTAACTATGGCTACACCTTC. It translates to CATSREKDSNYGYTF.

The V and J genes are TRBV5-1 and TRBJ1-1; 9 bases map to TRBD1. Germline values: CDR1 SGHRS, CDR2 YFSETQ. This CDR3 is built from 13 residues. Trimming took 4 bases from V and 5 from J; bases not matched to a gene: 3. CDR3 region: CASSDGQGTEAFF. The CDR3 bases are TGCGCCAGCAGCGATGGACAGGGGACTGAAGCTTTCTTT. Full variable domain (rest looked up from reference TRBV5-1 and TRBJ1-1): KAGVTQTPRYLIKTRGQQVTLSCSPISGHRSVSWYQQTPGQGLQFLFEYFSETQRNKGNFPGRFSGRQFSNSRSEMNVSTLELGDSALYLCASSDGQGTEAFFGQGTRLTVV.

CDR3 in DNA: TGTGCCAGCTCACCCACCGGGACAGGGGGCGCGAGGGCTGCCACTGAAGCTTTCTTT. Residues: CASSPTGTGGARAATEAFF. The chain recombines TRBV18 with TRBJ1-1, with 12 bases aligning to TRBD1. The V gene's germline CDR1 is KGHSH and CDR2 LQKENI. This CDR3 contains 19 residues. Trimming removed 3 bases from V and 4 bases from J; junction bases left unmatched: 15.

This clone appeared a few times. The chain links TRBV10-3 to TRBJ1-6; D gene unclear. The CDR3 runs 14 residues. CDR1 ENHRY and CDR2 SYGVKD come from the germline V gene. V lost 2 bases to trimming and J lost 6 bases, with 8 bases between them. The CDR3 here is CAISEGTGNSPLHF. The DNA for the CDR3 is TGTGCCATCAGTGAGGGCACGGGTAATTCACCCCTCCACTTT.